The sequence of this TCR beta chain was determined in a study of blood T cell repertoires in COVID-19. In the study overall: Italy, Spain and the United States were the sources of the convalescent and acute COVID-19 samples.

In the study's own analysis: Researchers report that nucleated cell counts were estimated from reference gene primer amplification. Profiled with immunoSEQ multiplex PCR; TCRdb holds only in-frame clones, not every one. V and J calls and clone size follow that table, whereas D and trimming were derived from the DNA. The sample records 120,000 or so clones, about 80% being singletons. This clone has just a few counts. The CDR3 sequence is 14 residues long. CDR1 and CDR2 from the germline V gene are SGDLS and YYNGEE. V lost 3 bases and J 0 bases, leaving 4 bases between the germline ends. The clonotype comes from a woman aged 80 or older with active or convalescent COVID-19. Material: peripheral blood. The chain couples TRBV9 to TRBJ2-6, with D uncertain. DNA for the CDR3: TGTGCCAGCAGCGCGTACTCTGGGGCCAACGTCCTGACTTTC. This gives the protein CASSAYSGANVLTF.